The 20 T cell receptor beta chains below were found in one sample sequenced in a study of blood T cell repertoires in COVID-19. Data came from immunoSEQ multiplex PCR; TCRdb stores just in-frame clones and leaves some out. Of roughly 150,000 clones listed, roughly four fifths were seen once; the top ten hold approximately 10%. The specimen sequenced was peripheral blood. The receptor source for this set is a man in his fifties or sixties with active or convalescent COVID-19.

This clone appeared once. The CDR3 reads CASSLGLAGEQFF. The CDR3 DNA is TGTGCCAGCAGCTTAGGTCTAGCGGGAGAGCAGTTCTTC. This chain joins TRBV11-3 and TRBJ2-1; the match to TRBD2 covers 9 bases. The CDR3 has 13 residues. V lost 1 base and J lost 10; bases outside the gene matches: 2. Looked up from germline, CDR1 is SGHNT and CDR2 is YENEEA.

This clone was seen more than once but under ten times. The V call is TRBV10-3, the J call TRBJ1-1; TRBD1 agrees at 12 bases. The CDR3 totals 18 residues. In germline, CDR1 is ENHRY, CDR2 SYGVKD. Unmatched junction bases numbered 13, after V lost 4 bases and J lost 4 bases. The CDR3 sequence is CAISGGRGTGGGGTEAFF. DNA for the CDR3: TGTGCCATCAGTGGTGGGCGTGGGACAGGGGGCGGCGGCACTGAAGCTTTCTTT.

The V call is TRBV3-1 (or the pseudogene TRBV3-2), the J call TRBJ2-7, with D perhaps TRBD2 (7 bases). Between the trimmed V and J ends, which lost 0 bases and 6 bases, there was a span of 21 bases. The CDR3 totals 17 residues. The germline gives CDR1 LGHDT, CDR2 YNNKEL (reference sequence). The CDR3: CASSQDGGATGKPEQYF. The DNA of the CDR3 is TGTGCCAGCAGCCAAGATGGGGGGGCTACCGGGAAGCCCGAGCAGTACTTC.

The CDR3 sequence is CASSLAWGGGDTEAFF. The CDR3 DNA is TGTGCCAGCAGCTTAGCTTGGGGAGGTGGGGACACTGAAGCTTTCTTT. The rearrangement uses TRBV7-9 and TRBJ1-1, with no clear D. The CDR3 has 16 amino acids. The germline gives CDR1 SEHNR, CDR2 FQNEAQ (reference sequence). V was clipped by 0 bases and J by 3 bases, with 14 bases between them.

CDR3 coding DNA: TGTGCCAGCAGTGAAGGGGCCCTCTCCTCAGGGTACGCTTTCTTT. It encodes CASSEGALSSGYAFF. The chain links TRBV6-1 to TRBJ1-1, with D possibly being TRBD1 (5 bases). The CDR3 extends over 15 amino acids. The germline V and J ends were trimmed by 1 base and 11 bases, with 20 bases remaining between them. Germline V gene sequence: CDR1 MNHNS, CDR2 SASEGT.

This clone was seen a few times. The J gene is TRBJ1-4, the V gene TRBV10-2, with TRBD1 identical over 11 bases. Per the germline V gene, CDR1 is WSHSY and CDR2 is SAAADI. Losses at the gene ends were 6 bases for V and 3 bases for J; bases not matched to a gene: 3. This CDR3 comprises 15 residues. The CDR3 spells CASRGTGGSNEKLFF. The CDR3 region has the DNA TGCGCCAGCAGGGGGACAGGGGGATCTAATGAAAAACTGTTTTTT.

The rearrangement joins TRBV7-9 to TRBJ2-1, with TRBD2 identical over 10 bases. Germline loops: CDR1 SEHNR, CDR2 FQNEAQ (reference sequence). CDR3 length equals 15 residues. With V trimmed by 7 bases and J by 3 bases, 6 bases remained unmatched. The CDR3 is CASTGSGRVYNEQFF. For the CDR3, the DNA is TGTGCCAGCACCGGAAGCGGGAGGGTCTACAATGAGCAGTTCTTC.

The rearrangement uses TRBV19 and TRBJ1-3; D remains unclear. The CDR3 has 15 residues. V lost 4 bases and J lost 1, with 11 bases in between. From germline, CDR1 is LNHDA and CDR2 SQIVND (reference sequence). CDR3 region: CASSTTGRSGNTIYF. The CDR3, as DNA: TGTGCCAGTAGTACAACCGGGAGGTCTGGAAACACCATATATTTT.

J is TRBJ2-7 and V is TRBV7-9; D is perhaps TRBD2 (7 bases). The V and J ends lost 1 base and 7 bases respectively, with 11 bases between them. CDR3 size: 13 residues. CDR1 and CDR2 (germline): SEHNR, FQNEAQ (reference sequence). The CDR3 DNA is TGTGCCAGCAGCTTAGTAGGGGGGGAGGAGCAGTACTTC. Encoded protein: CASSLVGGEEQYF.

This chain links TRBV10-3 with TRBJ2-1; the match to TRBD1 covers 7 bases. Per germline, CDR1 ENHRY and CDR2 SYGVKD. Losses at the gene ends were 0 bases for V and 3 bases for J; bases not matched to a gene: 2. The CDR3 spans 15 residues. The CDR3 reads CAISESAGGYNEQFF. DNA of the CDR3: TGTGCCATCAGTGAGTCCGCAGGGGGCTACAATGAGCAGTTCTTC.

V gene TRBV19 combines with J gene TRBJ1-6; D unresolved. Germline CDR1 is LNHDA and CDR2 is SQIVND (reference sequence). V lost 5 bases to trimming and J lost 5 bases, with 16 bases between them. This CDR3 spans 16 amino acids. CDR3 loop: CASSPLRGGNNSPLHF. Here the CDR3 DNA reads TGTGCCAGTAGTCCTCTTCGAGGAGGTAATAATTCACCCCTCCACTTT.

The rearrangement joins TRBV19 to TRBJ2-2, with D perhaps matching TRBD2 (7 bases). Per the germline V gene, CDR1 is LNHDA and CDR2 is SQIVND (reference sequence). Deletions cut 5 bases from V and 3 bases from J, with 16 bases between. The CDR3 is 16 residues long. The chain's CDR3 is CASSPWGRGHTGELFF. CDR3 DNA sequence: TGTGCCAGTAGTCCATGGGGGCGGGGGCACACCGGGGAGCTGTTTTTT. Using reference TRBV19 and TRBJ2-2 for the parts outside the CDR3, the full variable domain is DGGITQSPKYLFRKEGQNVTLSCEQNLNHDAMYWYRQDPGQGLRLIYYSQIVNDFQKGDIAEGYSVSREKKESFPLTVTSAQKNPTAFYLCASSPWGRGHTGELFFGEGSRLTVL.

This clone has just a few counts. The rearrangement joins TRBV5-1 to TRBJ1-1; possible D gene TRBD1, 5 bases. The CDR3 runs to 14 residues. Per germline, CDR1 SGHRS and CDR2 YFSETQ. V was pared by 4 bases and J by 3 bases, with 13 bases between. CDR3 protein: CASSPDSVYTEAFF. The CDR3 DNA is TGCGCCAGCAGCCCCGACAGCGTTTACACTGAAGCTTTCTTT. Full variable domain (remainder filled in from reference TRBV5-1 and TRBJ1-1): KAGVTQTPRYLIKTRGQQVTLSCSPISGHRSVSWYQQTPGQGLQFLFEYFSETQRNKGNFPGRFSGRQFSNSRSEMNVSTLELGDSALYLCASSPDSVYTEAFFGQGTRLTVV.

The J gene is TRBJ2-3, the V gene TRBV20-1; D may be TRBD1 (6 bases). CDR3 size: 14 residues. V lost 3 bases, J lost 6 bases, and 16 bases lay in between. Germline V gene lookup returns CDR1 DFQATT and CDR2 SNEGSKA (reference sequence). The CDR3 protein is CSASKGLTGDTQYF. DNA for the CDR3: TGCAGTGCTAGTAAGGGCCTCACAGGGGATACGCAGTATTTT.

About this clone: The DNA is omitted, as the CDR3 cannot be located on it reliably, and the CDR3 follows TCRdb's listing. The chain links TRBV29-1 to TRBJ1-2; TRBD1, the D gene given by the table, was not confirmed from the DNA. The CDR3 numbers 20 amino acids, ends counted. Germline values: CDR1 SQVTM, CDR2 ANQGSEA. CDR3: CSVEDSRDRGLFWPRYGYTF.

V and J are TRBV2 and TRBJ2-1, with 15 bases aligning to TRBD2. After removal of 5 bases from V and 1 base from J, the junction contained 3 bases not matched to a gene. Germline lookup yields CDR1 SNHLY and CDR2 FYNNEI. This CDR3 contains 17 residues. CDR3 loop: CASSPGLAGGSYNEQFF. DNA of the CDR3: TGTGCCAGCAGTCCTGGACTAGCGGGAGGGTCCTACAATGAGCAGTTCTTC.

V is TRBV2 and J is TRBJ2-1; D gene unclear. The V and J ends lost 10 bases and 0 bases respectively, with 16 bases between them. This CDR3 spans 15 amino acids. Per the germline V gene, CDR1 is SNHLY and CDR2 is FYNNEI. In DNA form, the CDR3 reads TGTGCCACCGTTGGAGACCGCAGCTCCTACAATGAGCAGTTCTTC. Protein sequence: CATVGDRSSYNEQFF.

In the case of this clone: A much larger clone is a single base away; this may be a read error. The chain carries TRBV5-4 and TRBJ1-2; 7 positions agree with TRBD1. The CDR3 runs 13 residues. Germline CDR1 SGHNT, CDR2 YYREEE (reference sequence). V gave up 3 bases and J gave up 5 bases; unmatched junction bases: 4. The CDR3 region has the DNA TGTGCCAGCAGCTCGGGACAGAAATATGGCTACACCTTC. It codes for CASSSGQKYGYTF. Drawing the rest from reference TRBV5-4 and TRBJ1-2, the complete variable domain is ETGVTQSPTHLIKTRGQQVTLRCSSQSGHNTVSWYQQALGQGPQFIFQYYREEENGRGNFPPRFSGLQFPNYSSELNVNALELDDSALYLCASSSGQKYGYTFGSGTRLTVV.

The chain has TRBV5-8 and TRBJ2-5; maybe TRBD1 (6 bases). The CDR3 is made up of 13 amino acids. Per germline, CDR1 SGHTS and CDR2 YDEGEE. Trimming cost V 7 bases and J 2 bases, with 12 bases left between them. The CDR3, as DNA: TGTGCCAGCGACACAGGGAATCAAGAGACCCAGTACTTC. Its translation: CASDTGNQETQYF.

Here the CDR3 reads CASSSPTSGDTQYF. CDR3 nucleotide sequence: TGTGCCAGTAGTTCTCCGACTAGCGGCGATACGCAGTATTTT. The chain joins TRBV19 to TRBJ2-3; 9 positions agree with TRBD2. V trimming: 5 bases; J trimming: 6 bases; junction bases outside the gene matches: 6. The germline gives CDR1 LNHDA, CDR2 SQIVND (reference sequence). CDR3 length: 14 amino acids.